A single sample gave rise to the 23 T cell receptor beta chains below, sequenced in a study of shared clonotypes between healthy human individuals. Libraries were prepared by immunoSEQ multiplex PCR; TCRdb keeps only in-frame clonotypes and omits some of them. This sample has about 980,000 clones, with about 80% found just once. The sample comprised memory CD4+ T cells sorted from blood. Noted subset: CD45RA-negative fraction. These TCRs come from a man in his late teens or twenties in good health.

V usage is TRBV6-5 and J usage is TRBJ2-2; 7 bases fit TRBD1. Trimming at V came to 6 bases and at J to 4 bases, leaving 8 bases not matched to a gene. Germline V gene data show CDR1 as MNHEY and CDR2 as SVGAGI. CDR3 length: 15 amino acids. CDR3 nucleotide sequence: TGTGCCAGCAGACCCCCGACAGGGATCACCGGGGAGCTGTTTTTT. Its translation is CASRPPTGITGELFF.

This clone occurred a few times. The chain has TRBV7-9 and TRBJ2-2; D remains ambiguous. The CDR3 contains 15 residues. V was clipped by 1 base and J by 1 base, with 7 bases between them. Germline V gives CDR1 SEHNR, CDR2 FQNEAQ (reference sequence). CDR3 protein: CASSLGPLNTGELFF. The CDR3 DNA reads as TGTGCCAGCAGCTTAGGTCCTTTGAACACCGGGGAGCTGTTTTTT.

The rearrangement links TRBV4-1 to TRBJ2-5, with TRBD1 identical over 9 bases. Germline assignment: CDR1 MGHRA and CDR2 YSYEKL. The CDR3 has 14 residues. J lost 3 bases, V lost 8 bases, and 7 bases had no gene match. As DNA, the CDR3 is TGCGCCAGCGGGTCGACAGGGGGGGAAGAGACCCAGTACTTC. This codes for CASGSTGGEETQYF.

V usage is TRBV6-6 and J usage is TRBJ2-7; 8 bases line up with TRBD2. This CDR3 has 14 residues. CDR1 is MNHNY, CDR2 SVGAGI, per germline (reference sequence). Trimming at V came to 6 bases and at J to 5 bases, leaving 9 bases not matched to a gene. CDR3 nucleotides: TGTGCCAGCAGCATAGGACTAGCTTACGACGAGCAGTACTTC. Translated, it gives CASSIGLAYDEQYF.

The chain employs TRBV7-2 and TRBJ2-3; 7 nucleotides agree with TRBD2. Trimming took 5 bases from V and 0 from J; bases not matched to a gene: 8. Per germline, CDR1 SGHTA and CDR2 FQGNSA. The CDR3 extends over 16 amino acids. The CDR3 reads CASSQRTRKSTDTQYF. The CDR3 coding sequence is TGTGCCAGCAGCCAACGGACTAGAAAGAGCACAGATACGCAGTATTTT.

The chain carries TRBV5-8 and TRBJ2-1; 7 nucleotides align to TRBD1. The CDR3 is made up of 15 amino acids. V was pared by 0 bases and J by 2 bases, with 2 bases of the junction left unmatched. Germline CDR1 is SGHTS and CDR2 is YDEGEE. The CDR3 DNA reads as TGTGCCAGCAGCTTGGGGGGACAGACCTACAATGAGCAGTTCTTC. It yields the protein CASSLGGQTYNEQFF.

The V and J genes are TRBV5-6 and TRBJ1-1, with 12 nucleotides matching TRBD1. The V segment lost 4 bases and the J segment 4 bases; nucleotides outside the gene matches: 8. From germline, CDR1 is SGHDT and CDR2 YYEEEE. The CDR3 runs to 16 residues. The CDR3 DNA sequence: TGTGCCAGCAGCGGGGACAGGGGGCGCGAGGGCACTGAAGCTTTCTTT. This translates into CASSGDRGREGTEAFF.

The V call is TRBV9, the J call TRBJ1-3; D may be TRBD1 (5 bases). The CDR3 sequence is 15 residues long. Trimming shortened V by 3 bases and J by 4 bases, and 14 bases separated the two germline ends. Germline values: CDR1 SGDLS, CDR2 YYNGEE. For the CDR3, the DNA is TGTGCCAGCAGCGCATTCTCCGGGGCCGGAAACACCATATATTTT. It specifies CASSAFSGAGNTIYF.

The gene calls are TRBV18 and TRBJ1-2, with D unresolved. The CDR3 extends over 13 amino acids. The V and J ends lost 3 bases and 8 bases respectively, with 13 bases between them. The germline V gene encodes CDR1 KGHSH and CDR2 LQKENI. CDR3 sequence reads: CASSPETSAGYTF. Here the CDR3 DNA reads TGTGCCAGCTCACCTGAGACGTCTGCGGGCTACACCTTC.

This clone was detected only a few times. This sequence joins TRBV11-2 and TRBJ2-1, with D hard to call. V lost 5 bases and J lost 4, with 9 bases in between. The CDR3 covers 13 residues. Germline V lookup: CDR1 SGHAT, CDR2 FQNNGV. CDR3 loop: CASSKNLYNEQFF. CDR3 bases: TGTGCCAGCAGCAAGAACCTTTACAATGAGCAGTTCTTC.

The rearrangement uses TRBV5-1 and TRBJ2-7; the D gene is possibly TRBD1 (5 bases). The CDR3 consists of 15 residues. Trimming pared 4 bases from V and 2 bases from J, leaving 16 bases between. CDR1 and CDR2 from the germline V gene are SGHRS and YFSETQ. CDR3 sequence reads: CASSRTPDSPYEQYF. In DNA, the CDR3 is TGCGCCAGCAGCCGAACACCCGACAGTCCCTACGAGCAGTACTTC.

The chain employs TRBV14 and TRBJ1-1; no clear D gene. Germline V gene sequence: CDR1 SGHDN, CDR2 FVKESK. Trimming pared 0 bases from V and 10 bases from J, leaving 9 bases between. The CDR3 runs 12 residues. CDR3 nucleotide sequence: TGTGCCAGCAGCCAAGAAACGGGCGGAGCTTTCTTT. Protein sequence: CASSQETGGAFF.

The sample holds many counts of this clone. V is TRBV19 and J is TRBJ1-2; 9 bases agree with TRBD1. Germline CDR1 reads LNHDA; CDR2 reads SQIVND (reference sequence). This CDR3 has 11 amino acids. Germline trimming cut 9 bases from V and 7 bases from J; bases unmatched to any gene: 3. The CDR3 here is CASQDRGGYTF. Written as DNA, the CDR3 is TGTGCCAGCCAGGACAGGGGTGGCTACACCTTC.

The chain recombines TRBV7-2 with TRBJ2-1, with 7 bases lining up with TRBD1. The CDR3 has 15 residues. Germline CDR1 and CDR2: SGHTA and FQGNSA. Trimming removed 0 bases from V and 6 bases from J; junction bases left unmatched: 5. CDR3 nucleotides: TGTGCCAGCAGCTTAGCGCTGGACAGGAGCAATGAGCAGTTCTTC. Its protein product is CASSLALDRSNEQFF.

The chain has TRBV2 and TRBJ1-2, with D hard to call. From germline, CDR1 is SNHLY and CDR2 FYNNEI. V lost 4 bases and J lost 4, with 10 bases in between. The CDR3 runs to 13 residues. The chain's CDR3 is CASSGTAFYGYTF. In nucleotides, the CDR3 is TGTGCCAGCAGTGGGACTGCATTCTATGGCTACACCTTC. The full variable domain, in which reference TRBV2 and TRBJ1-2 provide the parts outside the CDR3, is EPEVTQTPSHQVTQMGQEVILRCVPISNHLYFYWYRQILGQKVEFLVSFYNNEISEKSEIFDDQFSVERPDGSNFTLKIRSTKLEDSAMYFCASSGTAFYGYTFGSGTRLTVV.

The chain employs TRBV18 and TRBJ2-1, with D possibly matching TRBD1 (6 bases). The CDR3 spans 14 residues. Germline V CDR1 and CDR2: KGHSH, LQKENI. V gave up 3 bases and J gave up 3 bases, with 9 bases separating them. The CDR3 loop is CASSPHRDYNEQFF. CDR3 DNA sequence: TGTGCCAGCTCACCGCACAGGGACTACAATGAGCAGTTCTTC.

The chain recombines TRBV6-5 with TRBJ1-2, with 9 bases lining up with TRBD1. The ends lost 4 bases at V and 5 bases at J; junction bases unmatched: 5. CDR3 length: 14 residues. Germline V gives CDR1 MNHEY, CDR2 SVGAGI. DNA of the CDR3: TGTGCCAGCAGTTCTACCGGGACAGGGTATGGCTACACCTTC. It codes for CASSSTGTGYGYTF.

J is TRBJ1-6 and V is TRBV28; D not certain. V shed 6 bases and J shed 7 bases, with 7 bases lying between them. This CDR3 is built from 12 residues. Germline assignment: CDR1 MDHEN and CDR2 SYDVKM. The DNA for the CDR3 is TGTGCCAGCAGGTCCCTAAATTCACCCCTCCACTTT. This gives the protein CASRSLNSPLHF.

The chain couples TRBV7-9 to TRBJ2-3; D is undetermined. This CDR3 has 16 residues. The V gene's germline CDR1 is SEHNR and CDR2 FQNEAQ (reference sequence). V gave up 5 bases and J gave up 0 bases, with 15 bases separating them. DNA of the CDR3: TGTGCCAGCAGCGAGGCTGTCTCCTTTAGCACAGATACGCAGTATTTT. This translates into CASSEAVSFSTDTQYF.

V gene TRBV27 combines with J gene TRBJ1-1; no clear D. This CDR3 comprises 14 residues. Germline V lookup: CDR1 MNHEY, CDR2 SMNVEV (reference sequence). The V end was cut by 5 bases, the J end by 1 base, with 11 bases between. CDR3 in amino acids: CASSPRTENTEAFF. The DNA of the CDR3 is TGTGCCAGCAGTCCTCGGACGGAGAACACTGAAGCTTTCTTT.

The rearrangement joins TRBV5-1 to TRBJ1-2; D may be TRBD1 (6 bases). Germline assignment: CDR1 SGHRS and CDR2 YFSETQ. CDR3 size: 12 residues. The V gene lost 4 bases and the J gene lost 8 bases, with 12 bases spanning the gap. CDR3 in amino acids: CASSIPGDGYTF. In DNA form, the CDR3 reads TGCGCCAGCAGCATACCAGGGGACGGCTACACCTTC. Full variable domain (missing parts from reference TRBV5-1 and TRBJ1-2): KAGVTQTPRYLIKTRGQQVTLSCSPISGHRSVSWYQQTPGQGLQFLFEYFSETQRNKGNFPGRFSGRQFSNSRSEMNVSTLELGDSALYLCASSIPGDGYTFGSGTRLTVV.

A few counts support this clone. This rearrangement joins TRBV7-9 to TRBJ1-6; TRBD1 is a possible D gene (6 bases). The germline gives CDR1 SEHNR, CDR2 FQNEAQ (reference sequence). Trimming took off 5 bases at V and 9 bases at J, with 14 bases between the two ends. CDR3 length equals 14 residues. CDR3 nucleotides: TGTGCCAGCAGCCTGGGAACACAGGGTTCACCCCTCCACTTT. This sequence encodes CASSLGTQGSPLHF.

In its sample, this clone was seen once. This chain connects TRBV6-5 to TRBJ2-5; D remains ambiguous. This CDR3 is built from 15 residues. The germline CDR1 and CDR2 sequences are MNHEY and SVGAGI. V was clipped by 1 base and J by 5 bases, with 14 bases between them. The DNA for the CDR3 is TGTGCCAGCAGTTACTTTCGCGCGCCTTTTGAGACCCAGTACTTC. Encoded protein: CASSYFRAPFETQYF.